This T cell receptor (beta chain) comes out of a study of CD8+ T cells in alopecia areata. Once RNA had been extracted, it was reverse transcribed into cDNA to act as the sequencing template. This table comes from immunoSEQ multiplex PCR, and its TCRdb copy is limited to in-frame clones, with some not included. The data show roughly 150,000 clones, roughly 60% seen once. Material for sequencing was CD4+ T cells sorted from blood. This TCR was sampled from a human donor in good health.

CDR3 coding DNA: TGTGCCAGCAGTTACCACAGGGGGCTAGAAGCTTTCTTT. It yields the protein CASSYHRGLEAFF. The V call is TRBV6-5, the J call TRBJ1-1; 9 bases are shared with TRBD1. V dropped 2 bases and J dropped 8; count of bases not matched to a gene: 3. The CDR3 runs to 13 residues. Germline CDR1 MNHEY, CDR2 SVGAGI.